This T cell receptor (beta chain) was captured by sequencing in a study of shared clonotypes between healthy human individuals. Study-wide results and caveats: With a handful of donors compared, 4% to 5.5% of naive CD4 clonotypes were shared.

CDR1 and CDR2 (germline): MNHEY, SMNVEV (reference sequence). Trimming took off 2 bases at V and 5 bases at J, with 11 bases between the two ends. The CDR3 runs to 14 residues. A remark on this clone: The antigen remains undetermined.

Profiling relied on immunoSEQ multiplex PCR, and the TCRdb table lists in-frame clones only, not all of them. Of 2 million to 2.5 million clones listed, 92% are singletons. The source is a man aged 18 to 35 in good health. Some clones in this sample may be carry-over from other donors' samples. The chain carries TRBV27 and TRBJ2-3, with D tentatively TRBD2 (6 bases). The sequenced sample was naive CD4+ T cells from PBMCs. Subset specified: CD45RA+ positively selected. The CDR3 nucleotides are TGTGCCAGCAGTTTAAGGACTACTGTAGATACGCAGTATTTT. This codes for CASSLRTTVDTQYF.